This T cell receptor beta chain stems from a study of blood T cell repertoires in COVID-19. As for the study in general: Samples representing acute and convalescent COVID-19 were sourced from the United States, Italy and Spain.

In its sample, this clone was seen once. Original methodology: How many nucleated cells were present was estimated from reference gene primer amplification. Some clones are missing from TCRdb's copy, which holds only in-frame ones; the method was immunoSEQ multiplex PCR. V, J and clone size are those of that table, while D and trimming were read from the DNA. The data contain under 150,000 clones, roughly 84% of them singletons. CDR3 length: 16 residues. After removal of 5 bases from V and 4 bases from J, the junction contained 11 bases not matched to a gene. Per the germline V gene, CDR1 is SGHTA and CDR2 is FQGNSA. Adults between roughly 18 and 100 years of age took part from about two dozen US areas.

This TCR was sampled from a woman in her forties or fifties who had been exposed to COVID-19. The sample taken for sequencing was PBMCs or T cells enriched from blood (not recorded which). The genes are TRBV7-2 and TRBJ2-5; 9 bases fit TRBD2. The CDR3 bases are TGTGCCAGCAGCCTCGGCGGGAGGGCCCGACGAGAGACCCAGTACTTC. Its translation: CASSLGGRARRETQYF.